This is a list of T cell receptor beta chains from one sample in a study of identical twins. Via MiXCR, TCRdb re-called the 5' RACE reads, giving one row per CDR3 protein. The sample records 450,000 or so distinct CDR3 sequences, 24% being singletons. This same sample was also taken into another study, of T cells expressing NK-cell markers.

The sequencing input was CD4+ T cells sorted from blood. The source of these receptors is a woman aged 18-30 years in good health. Each CDR3 is given with its conserved first and last residue. Each record gives: clone size, D gene, J gene, V gene, CDR3 protein, CDR3 DNA. A D gene is named only where the DNA matches it firmly. Size is omitted from some rows. Given values are once, few, many or a class for expanded clones.

clone_size: NA; d_call: NA; j_call: TRBJ1-1; v_call: TRBV30; cdr3_aa: CAWSVGFAEAFF; cdr3_nt: TGTGCCTGGAGTGTGGGTTTCGCTGAAGCTTTCTTT
clone_size: few; d_call: TRBD1; j_call: TRBJ2-7; v_call: TRBV12-3/TRBV12-4; cdr3_aa: CATRPGQGPYEQYF; cdr3_nt: TGTGCCACGCGTCCGGGACAGGGGCCCTACGAGCAGTACTTC
clone_size: NA; d_call: NA; j_call: TRBJ2-1; v_call: TRBV7-9; cdr3_aa: CASSPPGLPELNEQFF; cdr3_nt: TGTGCCAGCAGCCCCCCCGGGCTACCGGAACTCAATGAGCAGTTCTTC
clone_size: NA; d_call: NA; j_call: TRBJ2-7; v_call: TRBV20-1; cdr3_aa: CSARETSLEQYF; cdr3_nt: TGCAGTGCTAGAGAGACCAGTCTCGAGCAGTACTTC
clone_size: once; d_call: TRBD1; j_call: TRBJ2-4; v_call: TRBV5-1; cdr3_aa: CASSPSGQGKDIQYF; cdr3_nt: TGCGCCAGCAGCCCATCGGGACAGGGAAAAGACATTCAGTACTTC
clone_size: NA; d_call: TRBD1; j_call: TRBJ1-6; v_call: TRBV12-3/TRBV12-4; cdr3_aa: CASRSTGRNSPLHF; cdr3_nt: TGTGCCAGCAGATCGACAGGGAGGAATTCACCCCTCCACTTT
clone_size: NA; d_call: NA; j_call: TRBJ2-1; v_call: TRBV5-1; cdr3_aa: CASSLGLGTEQFF; cdr3_nt: TGCGCCAGCAGCTTGGGTTTGGGCACTGAGCAGTTCTTC
clone_size: NA; d_call: NA; j_call: TRBJ2-5; v_call: TRBV9; cdr3_aa: CASSRALQETQYF; cdr3_nt: TGTGCCAGCAGCAGGGCCTTACAAGAGACCCAGTACTTC
clone_size: few; d_call: NA; j_call: TRBJ2-2; v_call: TRBV10-1; cdr3_aa: CASSESNTGELFF; cdr3_nt: TGCGCCAGCAGTGAGTCGAACACCGGGGAGCTGTTTTTT
clone_size: NA; d_call: NA; j_call: TRBJ2-5; v_call: TRBV14; cdr3_aa: CASSMSRAPERTQYF; cdr3_nt: TGTGCCAGCAGCATGAGCCGGGCCCCGGAAAGGACCCAGTACTTC
clone_size: NA; d_call: TRBD1; j_call: TRBJ2-3; v_call: TRBV20-1; cdr3_aa: CSAAQGAGTDTQYF; cdr3_nt: TGCAGTGCCGCACAGGGGGCGGGCACAGATACGCAGTATTTT
clone_size: few; d_call: NA; j_call: TRBJ2-2; v_call: TRBV6-2/TRBV6-3; cdr3_aa: CASSRPENTGELFF; cdr3_nt: TGTGCCAGCAGTCGCCCGGAGAACACCGGGGAGCTGTTTTTT
clone_size: NA; d_call: NA; j_call: TRBJ2-3; v_call: TRBV7-2; cdr3_aa: CASTLHSSTDTQYF; cdr3_nt: TGTGCCAGTACCCTTCACAGCAGCACAGATACGCAGTATTTT
clone_size: NA; d_call: TRBD1; j_call: TRBJ1-2; v_call: TRBV5-6; cdr3_aa: CASSRDRDGYTF; cdr3_nt: TGTGCCAGCAGCCGGGACAGGGATGGCTACACCTTC
clone_size: NA; d_call: NA; j_call: TRBJ2-4; v_call: TRBV29-1; cdr3_aa: CSVDPVLAKNIQYF; cdr3_nt: TGCAGCGTTGACCCGGTGTTAGCCAAAAACATTCAGTACTTC
clone_size: NA; d_call: TRBD1; j_call: TRBJ2-7; v_call: TRBV3-1; cdr3_aa: CASSQSEDRGIYEQYF; cdr3_nt: TGTGCCAGCAGCCAGTCCGAAGACAGGGGGATTTACGAGCAGTACTTC
clone_size: few; d_call: TRBD1; j_call: TRBJ2-1; v_call: TRBV7-9; cdr3_aa: CASERQGTYNEQFF; cdr3_nt: TGTGCCAGCGAGAGACAGGGAACCTACAATGAGCAGTTCTTC
clone_size: NA; d_call: NA; j_call: TRBJ1-4; v_call: TRBV7-9; cdr3_aa: CASSLWGVTEEKLFF; cdr3_nt: TGTGCCAGCAGCTTATGGGGGGTAACGGAGGAAAAACTGTTTTTT
clone_size: many; d_call: NA; j_call: TRBJ1-3; v_call: TRBV29-1; cdr3_aa: CSTMGVSNTIYF; cdr3_nt: TGCAGCACCATGGGGGTATCAAACACCATATATTTT
clone_size: few; d_call: NA; j_call: TRBJ2-7; v_call: TRBV27; cdr3_aa: CASSLAGSNEQYF; cdr3_nt: TGTGCCAGCAGTTTAGCGGGGAGTAACGAGCAGTACTTC
clone_size: NA; d_call: TRBD2; j_call: TRBJ2-5; v_call: TRBV7-2; cdr3_aa: CASSFGGRGLETQYF; cdr3_nt: TGTGCCAGCAGCTTCGGCGGGAGGGGGTTAGAGACCCAGTACTTC
clone_size: NA; d_call: TRBD2; j_call: TRBJ2-3; v_call: TRBV20-1; cdr3_aa: CSAAPGGTQYF; cdr3_nt: TGCAGTGCGGCACCGGGGGGAACGCAGTATTTT
clone_size: NA; d_call: NA; j_call: TRBJ2-1; v_call: TRBV15; cdr3_aa: CATSRTGHEQFF; cdr3_nt: TGTGCCACCAGCAGGACAGGTCATGAGCAGTTCTTC
clone_size: NA; d_call: NA; j_call: TRBJ2-7; v_call: TRBV6-6; cdr3_aa: CASSQLGSEQYF; cdr3_nt: TGTGCCAGCAGTCAACTTGGCAGCGAGCAGTACTTC
clone_size: NA; d_call: TRBD1; j_call: TRBJ2-1; v_call: TRBV5-5; cdr3_aa: CASSLGQGDYNEQFF; cdr3_nt: TGTGCCAGCAGCTTGGGACAGGGGGACTACAATGAGCAGTTCTTC
clone_size: NA; d_call: NA; j_call: TRBJ2-1; v_call: TRBV5-1; cdr3_aa: CASGMTHNEQFF; cdr3_nt: TGCGCCAGCGGAATGACGCACAATGAGCAGTTCTTC
clone_size: NA; d_call: TRBD1; j_call: TRBJ2-1; v_call: TRBV7-9; cdr3_aa: CASSKSTGPDDEQFF; cdr3_nt: TGTGCCAGCAGCAAGTCGACAGGGCCCGATGATGAGCAGTTCTTC
clone_size: many; d_call: TRBD2; j_call: TRBJ2-1; v_call: TRBV5-5; cdr3_aa: CASSLIGLAGGDEQFF; cdr3_nt: TGTGCCAGCAGCTTGATTGGTTTAGCGGGAGGGGATGAGCAGTTCTTC
clone_size: NA; d_call: TRBD1; j_call: TRBJ1-6; v_call: TRBV20-1; cdr3_aa: CSAPGQGNSPLHF; cdr3_nt: TGCAGTGCACCTGGACAGGGTAATTCACCCCTCCACTTT
clone_size: few; d_call: NA; j_call: TRBJ2-7; v_call: TRBV29-1; cdr3_aa: CSVDMARGSRYEQYF; cdr3_nt: TGCAGCGTTGATATGGCTCGGGGTAGTCGCTACGAGCAGTACTTC
clone_size: NA; d_call: TRBD2; j_call: TRBJ2-7; v_call: TRBV20-1; cdr3_aa: CSASPSGRYGEQYF; cdr3_nt: TGCAGTGCTAGTCCGAGCGGGAGGTATGGCGAGCAGTACTTC
clone_size: NA; d_call: NA; j_call: TRBJ1-2; v_call: TRBV29-1; cdr3_aa: CSVEDVRGYTF; cdr3_nt: TGCAGCGTTGAAGATGTGAGGGGCTACACCTTC
clone_size: NA; d_call: NA; j_call: TRBJ1-1; v_call: TRBV12-3/TRBV12-4; cdr3_aa: CASSFQLIQGPTEAFF; cdr3_nt: TGTGCCAGCAGTTTTCAACTTATTCAGGGTCCCACTGAAGCTTTCTTT
clone_size: few; d_call: TRBD2; j_call: TRBJ2-1; v_call: TRBV20-1; cdr3_aa: CSATPSGFYNEQFF; cdr3_nt: TGCAGTGCTACCCCTAGCGGGTTTTACAATGAGCAGTTCTTC
clone_size: few; d_call: NA; j_call: TRBJ1-3; v_call: TRBV20-1; cdr3_aa: CSASRQAGDTIYF; cdr3_nt: TGCAGTGCTAGTAGACAGGCGGGGGACACCATATATTTT
clone_size: NA; d_call: TRBD2; j_call: TRBJ2-4; v_call: TRBV15; cdr3_aa: CATSRDPGLGDIQYF; cdr3_nt: TGTGCCACCAGCAGAGATCCGGGACTAGGAGACATTCAGTACTTC
clone_size: NA; d_call: TRBD2; j_call: TRBJ2-3; v_call: TRBV19; cdr3_aa: CASSIRLAGPTDTQYF; cdr3_nt: TGTGCCAGTAGTATAAGACTAGCGGGACCGACAGATACGCAGTATTTT
clone_size: NA; d_call: NA; j_call: TRBJ2-5; v_call: TRBV28; cdr3_aa: CASSSPTAGSETQYF; cdr3_nt: TGTGCCAGCAGTTCACCCACGGCAGGGTCGGAGACCCAGTACTTC
clone_size: few; d_call: TRBD1; j_call: TRBJ1-2; v_call: TRBV20-1; cdr3_aa: CSARPRTGSVHGYTF; cdr3_nt: TGCAGTGCTAGACCTAGGACAGGGTCCGTCCATGGCTACACCTTC
clone_size: NA; d_call: NA; j_call: TRBJ2-2; v_call: TRBV5-4; cdr3_aa: CASTKSVVANTGELFF; cdr3_nt: TGTGCCAGCACCAAATCAGTAGTAGCGAACACCGGGGAGCTGTTTTTT
clone_size: NA; d_call: NA; j_call: TRBJ1-1; v_call: TRBV6-1; cdr3_aa: CASGIVRDTEAFF; cdr3_nt: TGTGCCAGCGGGATTGTCAGGGACACTGAAGCTTTCTTT
clone_size: NA; d_call: TRBD1; j_call: TRBJ1-2; v_call: TRBV20-1; cdr3_aa: CSARGTGSGYTF; cdr3_nt: TGCAGTGCTAGAGGGACAGGGAGCGGCTACACCTTC
clone_size: NA; d_call: TRBD1; j_call: TRBJ2-7; v_call: TRBV6-2/TRBV6-3; cdr3_aa: CASSPFRDRGYEQYF; cdr3_nt: TGTGCCAGCAGCCCCTTCCGGGACAGGGGCTACGAGCAGTACTTC
clone_size: NA; d_call: TRBD2; j_call: TRBJ2-2; v_call: TRBV4-2; cdr3_aa: CASSQGLGLAGLNTGELFF; cdr3_nt: TGTGCCAGCAGCCAGGGCCTCGGACTAGCGGGACTGAACACCGGGGAGCTGTTTTTT
clone_size: few; d_call: TRBD2; j_call: TRBJ2-3; v_call: TRBV20-1; cdr3_aa: CSAAGLARTTDTQYF; cdr3_nt: TGCAGTGCTGCAGGACTAGCGAGGACCACAGATACGCAGTATTTT
clone_size: NA; d_call: TRBD1; j_call: TRBJ1-2; v_call: TRBV20-1; cdr3_aa: CSAPGGGDGYTF; cdr3_nt: TGCAGTGCTCCAGGGGGCGGCGATGGCTACACCTTC
clone_size: few; d_call: NA; j_call: TRBJ1-1; v_call: TRBV29-1; cdr3_aa: CSVEFYGGRNTEAFF; cdr3_nt: TGCAGCGTTGAGTTTTATGGGGGACGGAACACTGAAGCTTTCTTT
clone_size: NA; d_call: NA; j_call: TRBJ2-3; v_call: TRBV11-2; cdr3_aa: CASSHRDSGLFGTDTQYF; cdr3_nt: TGTGCCAGCAGCCACCGGGACTCTGGATTATTCGGCACAGATACGCAGTATTTT